The 7 T cell receptor beta chains below all came from one sample that was sequenced in a study of cytomegalovirus exposure and HLA in healthy donors. Primers for the PCR totalled 60 Vbeta and 13 Jbeta. Clones were read by immunoSEQ multiplex PCR, and TCRdb kept only the in-frame ones, dropping some. The sample lists about 190,000 clones, roughly 80% occurring once. The specimen was PBMCs. These receptor sequences come from a man aged 35-49 years in good health and CMV-seropositive.

This clone was seen just once. The chain carries TRBV11-2 and TRBJ1-4; a weak D match, TRBD1 (5 bases). Per the germline V gene, CDR1 is SGHAT and CDR2 is FQNNGV. There are 15 residues in the CDR3. Trimming removed 5 bases from V and 5 bases from J, with 15 bases in between. CDR3 residues: CASSPQTDENEKLFF. The CDR3 DNA sequence: TGTGCCAGCAGCCCACAGACAGACGAGAATGAAAAACTGTTTTTT.

The gene calls are TRBV4-2 and TRBJ2-2; D is perhaps TRBD2 (7 bases). Per the germline V gene, CDR1 is LGHNA and CDR2 is YNFKEQ. The CDR3 is 17 residues long. Trimming removed 5 bases at V and 5 bases at J, with 21 bases between. Written as DNA, the CDR3 is TGTGCCAGCAGCGGAAGAGGATTAGGGGGACTAACCGGGGAGCTGTTTTTT. Residues: CASSGRGLGGLTGELFF.

This clone was observed a handful of times. The chain carries TRBV7-2 and TRBJ2-2; 8 positions agree with TRBD1. CDR1 and CDR2 from the germline V gene are SGHTA and FQGNSA. The J segment lost 0 bases and the V segment lost 4 bases, leaving 4 bases of the junction unmatched. The CDR3 contains 16 residues. The CDR3 here is CASSSGQETNTGELFF. CDR3 bases: TGTGCCAGCAGCTCGGGACAGGAGACGAACACCGGGGAGCTGTTTTTT.

The rearrangement joins TRBV6-5 to TRBJ2-7; the match to TRBD1 covers 10 bases. J was trimmed by 2 bases and V by 5 bases; bases with no gene match: 6. Per the germline V gene, CDR1 is MNHEY and CDR2 is SVGAGI. The CDR3 spans 15 residues. This chain's CDR3 is CASSPGTGVTYEQYF. CDR3 DNA: TGTGCCAGCAGTCCCGGGACAGGGGTAACCTACGAGCAGTACTTC.

This clone was seen just once. The rearrangement joins TRBV4-2 to TRBJ2-5, with 7 positions matching TRBD2. With 5 bases clipped from V and 2 bases from J, the junction kept 11 bases outside the gene matches. Germline V gene sequence: CDR1 LGHNA, CDR2 YNFKEQ. The CDR3 consists of 16 residues. CDR3 amino acids: CASSSQLGGGQETQYF. The CDR3 DNA is TGTGCCAGCAGCTCTCAACTGGGCGGGGGACAAGAGACCCAGTACTTC.

V is TRBV10-3 and J is TRBJ2-3; 12 bases line up with TRBD2. CDR1 and CDR2 from the germline V gene are ENHRY and SYGVKD. This CDR3 comprises 18 residues. The junction had 10 bases not matched to a gene; V was cut back by 3 bases and J by 3 bases. The CDR3 nucleotides read TGTGCCATCAGTGACCAACCTAGCGGGGGGGCCCCGACAGATACGCAGTATTTT. Translation: CAISDQPSGGAPTDTQYF.

This clone has only one observation. This chain links TRBV7-2 with TRBJ2-5; D might be TRBD2 (6 bases). The CDR3 runs to 15 residues. V lost 1 base to trimming and J lost 5 bases, with 14 bases between them. Germline CDR1 reads SGHTA; CDR2 reads FQGNSA. The CDR3 reads CASSLEGREIETQYF. For the CDR3, the DNA is TGTGCCAGCAGCTTAGAGGGACGGGAGATCGAGACCCAGTACTTC.